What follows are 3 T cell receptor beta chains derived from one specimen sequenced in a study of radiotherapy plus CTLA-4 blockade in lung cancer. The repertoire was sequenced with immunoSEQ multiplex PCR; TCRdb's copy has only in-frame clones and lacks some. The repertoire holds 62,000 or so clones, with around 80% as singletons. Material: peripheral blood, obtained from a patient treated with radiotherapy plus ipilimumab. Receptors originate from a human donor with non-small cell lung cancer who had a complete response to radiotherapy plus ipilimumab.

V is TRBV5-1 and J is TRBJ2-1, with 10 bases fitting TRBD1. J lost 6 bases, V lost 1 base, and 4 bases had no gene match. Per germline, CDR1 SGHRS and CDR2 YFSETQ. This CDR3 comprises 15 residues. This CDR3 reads CASSLSGQGRNEQFF. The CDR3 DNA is TGCGCCAGCAGCTTGTCGGGACAGGGGCGCAATGAGCAGTTCTTC.

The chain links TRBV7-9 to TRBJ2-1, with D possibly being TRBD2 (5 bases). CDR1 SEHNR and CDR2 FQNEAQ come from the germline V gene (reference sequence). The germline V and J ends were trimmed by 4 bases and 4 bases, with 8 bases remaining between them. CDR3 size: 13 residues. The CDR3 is CASSSDSYNEQFF. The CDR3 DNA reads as TGTGCCAGCAGCTCGGACTCATACAATGAGCAGTTCTTC.

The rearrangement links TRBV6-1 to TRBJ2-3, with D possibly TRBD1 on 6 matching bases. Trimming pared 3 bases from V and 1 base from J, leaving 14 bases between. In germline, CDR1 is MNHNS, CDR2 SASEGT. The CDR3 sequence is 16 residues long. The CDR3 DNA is TGTGCCAGCAGTGATAGGCAGGGGCACGGCACAGATACGCAGTATTTT. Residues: CASSDRQGHGTDTQYF.